This T cell receptor (beta chain) was captured by sequencing in a study of T cells in Graves' hyperthyroidism and ophthalmopathy. Study-level background: Peripheral blood was acquired at first diagnosis, ahead of any therapy whatsoever.

Ophthalmopathy patients had Clinical Activity Score at least 3, NOSPECS grade at least 4, duration under 3 months. The CDR3 contains 14 residues. The germline V and J ends were trimmed by 7 bases and 7 bases, with 16 bases remaining between them. Germline CDR1 is SEHNR and CDR2 is FQNEAQ (reference sequence). TCR beta CDR3 sequences were amplified from RNA transcripts. In the first-round RT-PCR of the TCR CDR3, the HTBI primer set was used. TCRdb reanalysed the multiplex PCR reads using MiXCR and keeps one entry per CDR3 protein. The data contain approximately 620,000 distinct CDR3 sequences, about a sixth of them singletons.

The chain has TRBV7-9 and TRBJ1-4; D remains ambiguous. The sample was blood. The sequence was obtained from a woman aged 40 to 50 with Graves' ophthalmopathy. CDR3: CASTLARPGEKLFF. CDR3 sequence (DNA): TGTGCCAGCACCCTGGCGAGGCCTGGTGAAAAACTGTTTTTT.